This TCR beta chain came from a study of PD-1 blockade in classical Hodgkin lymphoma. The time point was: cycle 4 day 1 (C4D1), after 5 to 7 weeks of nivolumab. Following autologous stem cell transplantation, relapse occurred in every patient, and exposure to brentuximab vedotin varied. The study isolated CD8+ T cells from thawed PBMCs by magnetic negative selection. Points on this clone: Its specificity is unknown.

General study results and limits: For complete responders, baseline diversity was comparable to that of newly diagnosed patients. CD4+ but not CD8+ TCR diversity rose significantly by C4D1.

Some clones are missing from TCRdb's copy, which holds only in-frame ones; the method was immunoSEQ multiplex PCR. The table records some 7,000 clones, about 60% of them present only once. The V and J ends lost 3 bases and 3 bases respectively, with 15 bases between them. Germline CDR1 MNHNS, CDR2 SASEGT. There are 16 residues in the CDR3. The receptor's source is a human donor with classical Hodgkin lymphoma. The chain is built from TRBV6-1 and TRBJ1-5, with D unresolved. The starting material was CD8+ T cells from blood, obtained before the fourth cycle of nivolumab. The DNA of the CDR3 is TGTGCCAGCAGTGACGACACGGCCTATGTCAATCAGCCCCAGCATTTT. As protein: CASSDDTAYVNQPQHF.